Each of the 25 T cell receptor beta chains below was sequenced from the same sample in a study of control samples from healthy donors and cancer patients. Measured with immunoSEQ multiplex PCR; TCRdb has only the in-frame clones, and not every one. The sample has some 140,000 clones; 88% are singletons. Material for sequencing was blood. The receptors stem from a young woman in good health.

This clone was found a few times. Here the CDR3 DNA reads TGTGCCAGCAGTGGGGCTAGCGGGTCAACCTACGAGCAGTACTTC. This translates into CASSGASGSTYEQYF. The rearrangement joins TRBV28 to TRBJ2-7; 8 bases line up with TRBD2. Unmatched junction bases numbered 8, after V lost 5 bases and J lost 2 bases. Germline CDR1 reads MDHEN; CDR2 reads SYDVKM. This CDR3 is built from 15 residues.

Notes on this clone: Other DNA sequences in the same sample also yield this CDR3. CDR3 sequence (DNA): TGTGCCAGCAGCTTGCAAGGGAACACCGGGGAGCTGTTTTTT. Protein: CASSLQGNTGELFF. The chain has TRBV5-4 and TRBJ2-2; no definite D call. The length of the CDR3 is 14 residues. Germline CDR1 SGHNT, CDR2 YYREEE (reference sequence). The V end lost 1 base, the J end lost 1 base, and 5 bases lay between the germline ends.

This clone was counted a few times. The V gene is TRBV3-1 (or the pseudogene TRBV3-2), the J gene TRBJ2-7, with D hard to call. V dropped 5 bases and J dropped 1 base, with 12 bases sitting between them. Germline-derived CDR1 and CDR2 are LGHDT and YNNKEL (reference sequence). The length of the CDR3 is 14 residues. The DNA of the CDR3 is TGTGCCAGCAGCGACCCGGACGGATCCTACGAGCAGTACTTC. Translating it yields CASSDPDGSYEQYF.

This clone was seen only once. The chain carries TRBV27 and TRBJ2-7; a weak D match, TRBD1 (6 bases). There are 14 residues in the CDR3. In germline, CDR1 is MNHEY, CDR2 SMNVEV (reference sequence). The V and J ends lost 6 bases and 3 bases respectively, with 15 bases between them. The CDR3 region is CASSLKGQYYEQYF. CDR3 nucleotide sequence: TGTGCCAGCAGCTTGAAGGGACAATACTACGAGCAGTACTTC.

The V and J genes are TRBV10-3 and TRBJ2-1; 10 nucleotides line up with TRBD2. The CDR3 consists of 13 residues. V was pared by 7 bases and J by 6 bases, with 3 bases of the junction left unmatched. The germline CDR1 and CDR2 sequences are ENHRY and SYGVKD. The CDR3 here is CAIKEREGNEQFF. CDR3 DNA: TGTGCCATCAAGGAGCGGGAGGGCAATGAGCAGTTCTTC.

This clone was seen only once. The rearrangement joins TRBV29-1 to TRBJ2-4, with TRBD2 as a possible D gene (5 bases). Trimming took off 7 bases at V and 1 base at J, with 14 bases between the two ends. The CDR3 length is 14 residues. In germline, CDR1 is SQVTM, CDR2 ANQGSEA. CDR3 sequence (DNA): TGCAGCGCCGGCGAACCGGGGGCCAAAAACATTCAGTACTTC. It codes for CSAGEPGAKNIQYF.

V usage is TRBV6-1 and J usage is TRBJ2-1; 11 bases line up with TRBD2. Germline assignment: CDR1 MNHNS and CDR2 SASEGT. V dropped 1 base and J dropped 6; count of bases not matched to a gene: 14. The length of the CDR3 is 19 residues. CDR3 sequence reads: CASSEDPSTSGSWSNEQFF. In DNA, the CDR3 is TGTGCCAGCAGTGAAGACCCGTCTACTAGCGGGAGTTGGAGCAATGAGCAGTTCTTC.

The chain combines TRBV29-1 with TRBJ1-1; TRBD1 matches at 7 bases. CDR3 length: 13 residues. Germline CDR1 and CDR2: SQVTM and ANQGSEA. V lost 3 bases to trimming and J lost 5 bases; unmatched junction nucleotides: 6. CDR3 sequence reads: CSVEKGARTEAFF. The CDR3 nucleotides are TGCAGCGTTGAGAAGGGGGCGCGAACTGAAGCTTTCTTT.

CDR3 amino acids: CASSPLGGPIQETQYF. As DNA, the CDR3 is TGTGCCAGCAGCCCCCTGGGCGGACCTATCCAAGAGACCCAGTACTTC. The chain employs TRBV7-3 and TRBJ2-5, with unresolved D. V was shortened by 5 bases and J by 1 base, with 17 bases between the two germline ends. From germline, CDR1 is SGHTA and CDR2 FQGTGA. CDR3 length: 16 residues.

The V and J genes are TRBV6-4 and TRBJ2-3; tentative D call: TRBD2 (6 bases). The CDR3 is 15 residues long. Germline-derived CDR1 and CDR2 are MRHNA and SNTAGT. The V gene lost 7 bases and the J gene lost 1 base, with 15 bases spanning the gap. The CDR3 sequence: CASTPTGGGTDTQYF. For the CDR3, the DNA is TGTGCCAGCACCCCAACCGGCGGGGGCACAGATACGCAGTATTTT.

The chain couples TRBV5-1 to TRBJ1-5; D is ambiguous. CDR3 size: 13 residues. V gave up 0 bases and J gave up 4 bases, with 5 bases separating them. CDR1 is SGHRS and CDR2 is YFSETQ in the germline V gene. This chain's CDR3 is CASSLDRNQPQHF. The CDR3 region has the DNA TGCGCCAGCAGCTTGGATAGAAATCAGCCCCAGCATTTT.

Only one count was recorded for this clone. CDR3 protein: CASSLTPDRGNTEAFF. The CDR3 nucleotides are TGTGCCAGCAGCCTCACCCCGGACAGGGGGAACACTGAAGCTTTCTTT. J is TRBJ1-1 and V is TRBV4-2, with 9 bases lining up with TRBD1. Germline trimming cut 4 bases from V and 1 base from J; bases unmatched to any gene: 7. The CDR3 totals 16 residues. The germline V gene encodes CDR1 LGHNA and CDR2 YNFKEQ.

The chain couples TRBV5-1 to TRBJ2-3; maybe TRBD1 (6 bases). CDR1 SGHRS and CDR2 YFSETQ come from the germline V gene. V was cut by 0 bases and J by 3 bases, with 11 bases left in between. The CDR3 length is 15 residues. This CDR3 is CASSLAPGTTDTQYF. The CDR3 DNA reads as TGCGCCAGCAGCTTGGCCCCCGGGACAACAGATACGCAGTATTTT.

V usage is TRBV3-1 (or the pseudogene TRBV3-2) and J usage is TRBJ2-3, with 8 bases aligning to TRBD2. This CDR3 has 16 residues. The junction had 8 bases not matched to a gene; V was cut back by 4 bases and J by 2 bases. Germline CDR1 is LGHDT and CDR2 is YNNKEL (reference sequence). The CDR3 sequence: CASSRNRLANTDTQYF. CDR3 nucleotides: TGTGCCAGCAGCCGGAACCGACTAGCGAACACAGATACGCAGTATTTT.

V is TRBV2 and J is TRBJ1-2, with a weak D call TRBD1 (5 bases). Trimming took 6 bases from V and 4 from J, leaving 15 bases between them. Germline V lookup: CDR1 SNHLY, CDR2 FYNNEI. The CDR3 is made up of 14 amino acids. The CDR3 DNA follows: TGTGCCAGCAGCCAAGGGACTGACTTCTATGGCTACACCTTC. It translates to CASSQGTDFYGYTF.

CDR3 protein: CASSEIRDSLYGYTF. The CDR3 DNA reads TGTGCCAGCAGTGAGATCCGGGACAGCCTCTATGGCTACACCTTC. The V and J genes are TRBV6-1 and TRBJ1-2; 7 bases align to TRBD1. Trimming at V came to 3 bases and at J to 4 bases, leaving 8 bases not matched to a gene. The CDR3 length is 15 residues. From germline, CDR1 is MNHNS and CDR2 SASEGT.

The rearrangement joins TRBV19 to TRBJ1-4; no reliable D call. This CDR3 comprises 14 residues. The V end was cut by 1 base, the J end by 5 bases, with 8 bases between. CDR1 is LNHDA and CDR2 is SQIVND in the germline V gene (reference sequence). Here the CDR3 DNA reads TGTGCCAGTAGTATAGGGTGGGAGAATGAAAAACTGTTTTTT. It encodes CASSIGWENEKLFF.

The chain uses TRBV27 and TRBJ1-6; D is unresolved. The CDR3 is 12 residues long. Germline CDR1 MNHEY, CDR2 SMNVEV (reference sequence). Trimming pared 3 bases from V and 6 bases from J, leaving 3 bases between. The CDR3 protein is CASSFGNSPLHF. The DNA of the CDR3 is TGTGCCAGCAGTTTTGGTAATTCACCCCTCCACTTT.

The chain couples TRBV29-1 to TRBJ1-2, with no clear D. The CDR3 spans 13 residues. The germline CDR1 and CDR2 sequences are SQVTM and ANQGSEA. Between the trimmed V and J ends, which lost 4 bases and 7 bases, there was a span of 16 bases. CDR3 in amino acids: CSVGEGRSGGYTF. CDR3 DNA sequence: TGCAGCGTTGGGGAGGGCCGGTCCGGTGGCTACACCTTC.

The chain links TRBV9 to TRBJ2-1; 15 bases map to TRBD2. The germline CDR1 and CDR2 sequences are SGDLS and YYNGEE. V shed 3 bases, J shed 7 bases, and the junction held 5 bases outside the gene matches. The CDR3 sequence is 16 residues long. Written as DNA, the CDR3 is TGTGCCAGCAGCGCGGGACTAGCGGGAGGAGGGAATGAGCAGTTCTTC. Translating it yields CASSAGLAGGGNEQFF.

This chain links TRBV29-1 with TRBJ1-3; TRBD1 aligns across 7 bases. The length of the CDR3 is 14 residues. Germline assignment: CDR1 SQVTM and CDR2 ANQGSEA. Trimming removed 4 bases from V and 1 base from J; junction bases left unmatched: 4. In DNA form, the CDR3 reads TGCAGCGTTGCACAGGGGCCATCTGGAAACACCATATATTTT. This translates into CSVAQGPSGNTIYF.

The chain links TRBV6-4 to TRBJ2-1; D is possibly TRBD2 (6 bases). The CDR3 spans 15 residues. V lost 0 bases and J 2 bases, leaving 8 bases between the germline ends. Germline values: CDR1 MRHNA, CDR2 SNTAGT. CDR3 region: CASSDSSGTYNEQFF. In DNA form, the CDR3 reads TGTGCCAGCAGTGACTCTAGCGGAACCTACAATGAGCAGTTCTTC.

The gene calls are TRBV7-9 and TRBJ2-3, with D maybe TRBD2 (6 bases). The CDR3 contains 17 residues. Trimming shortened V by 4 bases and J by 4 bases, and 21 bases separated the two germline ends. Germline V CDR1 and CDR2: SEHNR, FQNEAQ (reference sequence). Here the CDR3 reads CASSSSIRTKRADTQYF. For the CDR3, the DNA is TGTGCCAGCAGCTCCTCAATCCGGACCAAGCGGGCAGATACGCAGTATTTT.

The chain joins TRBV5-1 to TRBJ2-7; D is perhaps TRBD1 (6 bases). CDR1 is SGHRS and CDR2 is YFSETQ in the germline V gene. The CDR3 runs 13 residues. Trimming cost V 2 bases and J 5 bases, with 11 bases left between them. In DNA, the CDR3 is TGCGCCAGCAGCTTCGGGACACTGAACGAGCAGTACTTC. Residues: CASSFGTLNEQYF.

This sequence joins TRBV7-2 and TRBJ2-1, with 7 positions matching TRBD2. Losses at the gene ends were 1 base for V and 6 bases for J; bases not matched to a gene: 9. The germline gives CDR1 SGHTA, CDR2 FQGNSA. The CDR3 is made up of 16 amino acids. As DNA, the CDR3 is TGTGCCAGCAGCTTAGTGTGGACTAGGGGCGGCAATGAGCAGTTCTTC. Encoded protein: CASSLVWTRGGNEQFF.